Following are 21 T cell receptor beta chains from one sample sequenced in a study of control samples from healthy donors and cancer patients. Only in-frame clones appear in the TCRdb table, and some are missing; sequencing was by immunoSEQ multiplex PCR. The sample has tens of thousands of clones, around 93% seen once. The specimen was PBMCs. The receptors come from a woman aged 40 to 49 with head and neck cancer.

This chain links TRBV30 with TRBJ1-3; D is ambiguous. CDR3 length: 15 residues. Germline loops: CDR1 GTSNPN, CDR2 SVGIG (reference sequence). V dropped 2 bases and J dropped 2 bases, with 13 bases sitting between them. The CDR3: CAWSSLAEAGNTIYF. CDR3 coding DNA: TGTGCCTGGAGTAGTCTGGCCGAGGCTGGAAACACCATATATTTT. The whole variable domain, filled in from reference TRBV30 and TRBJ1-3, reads SQTIHQWPATLVQPVGSPLSLECTVEGTSNPNLYWYRQAAGRGLQLLFYSVGIGQISSEVPQNLSASRPQDRQFILSSKKLLLSDSGFYLCAWSSLAEAGNTIYFGEGSWLTVV.

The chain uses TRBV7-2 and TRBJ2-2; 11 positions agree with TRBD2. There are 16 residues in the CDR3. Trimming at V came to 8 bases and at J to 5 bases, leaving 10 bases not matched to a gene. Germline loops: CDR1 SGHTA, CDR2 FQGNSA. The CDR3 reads CASGDRTSGGTGELFF. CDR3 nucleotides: TGTGCCAGCGGTGACCGAACTAGCGGGGGTACCGGGGAGCTGTTTTTT.

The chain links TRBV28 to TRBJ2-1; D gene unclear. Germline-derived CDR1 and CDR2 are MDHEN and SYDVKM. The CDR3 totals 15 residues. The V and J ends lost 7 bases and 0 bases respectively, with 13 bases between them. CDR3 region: CASTDRVSSYNEQFF. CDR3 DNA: TGTGCCAGCACCGATCGAGTGAGCTCCTACAATGAGCAGTTCTTC. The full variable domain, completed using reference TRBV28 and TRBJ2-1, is DVKVTQSSRYLVKRTGEKVFLECVQDMDHENMFWYRQDPGLGLRLIYFSYDVKMKEKGDIPEGYSVSREKKERFSLILESASTNQTSMYLCASTDRVSSYNEQFFGPGTRLTVL.

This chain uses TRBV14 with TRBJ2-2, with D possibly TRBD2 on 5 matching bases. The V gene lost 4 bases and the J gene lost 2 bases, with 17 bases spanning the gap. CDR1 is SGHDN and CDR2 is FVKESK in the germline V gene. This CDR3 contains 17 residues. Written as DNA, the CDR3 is TGTGCCAGCAGCCCAGGTTTACGCGGGTTAAACACCGGGGAGCTGTTTTTT. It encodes CASSPGLRGLNTGELFF.

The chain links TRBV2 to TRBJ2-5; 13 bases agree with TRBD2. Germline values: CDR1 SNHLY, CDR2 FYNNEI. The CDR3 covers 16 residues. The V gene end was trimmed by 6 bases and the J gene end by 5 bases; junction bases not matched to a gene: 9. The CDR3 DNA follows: TGTGCCAGCAGCAGGACTAGCGGGGGCCAAGAGGAGACCCAGTACTTC. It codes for CASSRTSGGQEETQYF.

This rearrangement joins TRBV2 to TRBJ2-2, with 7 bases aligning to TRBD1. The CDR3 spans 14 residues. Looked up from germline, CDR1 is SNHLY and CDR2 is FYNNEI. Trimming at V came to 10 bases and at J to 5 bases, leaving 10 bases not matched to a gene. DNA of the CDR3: TGTGCCAACCGGGACAGCTCCTTTACCGGGGAGCTGTTTTTT. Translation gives CANRDSSFTGELFF.

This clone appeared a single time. In nucleotides, the CDR3 is TGTGCCAGCTCTCCGAGGGGTTTGGGATCACCCCTCCACTTT. Its protein is CASSPRGLGSPLHF. This chain links TRBV27 with TRBJ1-6, with a tentative D call TRBD1 (5 bases). V lost 8 bases to trimming and J lost 10 bases, with 18 bases between them. Germline V gives CDR1 MNHEY, CDR2 SMNVEV (reference sequence). The CDR3 covers 14 residues.

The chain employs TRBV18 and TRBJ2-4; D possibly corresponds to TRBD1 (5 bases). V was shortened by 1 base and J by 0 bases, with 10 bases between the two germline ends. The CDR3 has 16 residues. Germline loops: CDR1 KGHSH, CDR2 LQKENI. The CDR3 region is CASSPLGLEAKNIQYF. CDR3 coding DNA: TGTGCCAGCTCACCACTGGGGCTAGAAGCCAAAAACATTCAGTACTTC. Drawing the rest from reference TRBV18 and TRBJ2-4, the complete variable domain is NAGVMQNPRHLVRRRGQEARLRCSPMKGHSHVYWYRQLPEEGLKFMVYLQKENIIDESGMPKERFSAEFPKEGPSILRIQQVVRGDSAAYFCASSPLGLEAKNIQYFGAGTRLSVL.

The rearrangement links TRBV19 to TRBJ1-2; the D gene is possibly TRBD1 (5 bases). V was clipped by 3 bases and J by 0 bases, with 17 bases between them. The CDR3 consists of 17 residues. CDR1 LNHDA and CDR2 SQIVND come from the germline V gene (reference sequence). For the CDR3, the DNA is TGTGCCAGTAGTATCCTCTATTTTTCGGGACCTAACTATGGCTACACCTTC. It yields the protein CASSILYFSGPNYGYTF.

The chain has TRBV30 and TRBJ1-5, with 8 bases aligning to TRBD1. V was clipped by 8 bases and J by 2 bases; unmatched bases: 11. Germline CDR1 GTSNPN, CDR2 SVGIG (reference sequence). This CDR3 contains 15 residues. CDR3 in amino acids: CAGGTRGLGNQPQHF. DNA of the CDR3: TGTGCCGGAGGAACCAGGGGGCTGGGCAATCAGCCCCAGCATTTT.

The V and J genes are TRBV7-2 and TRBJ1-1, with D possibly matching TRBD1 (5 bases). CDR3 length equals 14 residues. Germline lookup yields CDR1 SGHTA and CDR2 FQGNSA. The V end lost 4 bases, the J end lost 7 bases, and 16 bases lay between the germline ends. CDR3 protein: CASSWDGRQGEAFF. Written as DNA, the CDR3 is TGTGCCAGCAGCTGGGACGGCCGACAAGGTGAAGCTTTCTTT.

The CDR3 region has the DNA TGCGCCAGCAGCGTGGGACTAGCCTTACAGGGCGAGACCCAGTACTTC. Protein: CASSVGLALQGETQYF. The chain combines TRBV5-1 with TRBJ2-5; 9 bases map to TRBD2. The germline CDR1 and CDR2 sequences are SGHRS and YFSETQ. The CDR3 is 16 residues long. The V gene end was trimmed by 4 bases and the J gene end by 5 bases; junction bases not matched to a gene: 12. The full variable domain, completed using reference TRBV5-1 and TRBJ2-5, is KAGVTQTPRYLIKTRGQQVTLSCSPISGHRSVSWYQQTPGQGLQFLFEYFSETQRNKGNFPGRFSGRQFSNSRSEMNVSTLELGDSALYLCASSVGLALQGETQYFGPGTRLLVL.

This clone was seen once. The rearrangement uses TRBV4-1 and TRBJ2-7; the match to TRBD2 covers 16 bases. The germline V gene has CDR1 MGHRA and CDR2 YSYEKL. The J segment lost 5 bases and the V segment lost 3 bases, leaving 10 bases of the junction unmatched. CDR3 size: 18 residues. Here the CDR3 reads CASSHKGLAGGGLDEQYF. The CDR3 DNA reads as TGCGCCAGCAGCCACAAGGGACTAGCGGGAGGGGGGTTGGACGAGCAGTACTTC.

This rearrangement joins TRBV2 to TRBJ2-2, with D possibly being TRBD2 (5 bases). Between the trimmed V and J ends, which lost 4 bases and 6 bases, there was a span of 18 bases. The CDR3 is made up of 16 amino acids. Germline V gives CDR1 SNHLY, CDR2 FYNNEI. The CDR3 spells CASSGPGIPGAGELFF. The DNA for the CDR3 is TGTGCCAGCAGTGGACCGGGAATTCCTGGGGCCGGGGAGCTGTTTTTT.

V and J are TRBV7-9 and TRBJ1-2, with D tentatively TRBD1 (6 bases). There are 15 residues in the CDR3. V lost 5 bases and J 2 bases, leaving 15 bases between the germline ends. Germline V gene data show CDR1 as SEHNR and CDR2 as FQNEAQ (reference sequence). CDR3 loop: CASSVARTVNYGYTF. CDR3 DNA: TGTGCCAGCAGCGTTGCAAGGACAGTAAACTATGGCTACACCTTC.

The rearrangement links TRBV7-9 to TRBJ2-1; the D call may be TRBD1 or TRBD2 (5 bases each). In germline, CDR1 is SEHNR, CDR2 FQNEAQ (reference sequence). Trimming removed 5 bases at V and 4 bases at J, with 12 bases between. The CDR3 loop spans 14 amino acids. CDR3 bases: TGTGCCAGCAGCGCCCGGGACGTTTACAATGAGCAGTTCTTC. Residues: CASSARDVYNEQFF.

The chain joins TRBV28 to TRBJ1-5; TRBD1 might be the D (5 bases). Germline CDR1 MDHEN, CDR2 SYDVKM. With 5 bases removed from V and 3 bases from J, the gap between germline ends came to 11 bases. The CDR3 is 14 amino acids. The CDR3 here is CASSGQGYNQPQHF. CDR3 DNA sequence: TGTGCCAGCAGTGGTCAGGGCTACAATCAGCCCCAGCATTTT.

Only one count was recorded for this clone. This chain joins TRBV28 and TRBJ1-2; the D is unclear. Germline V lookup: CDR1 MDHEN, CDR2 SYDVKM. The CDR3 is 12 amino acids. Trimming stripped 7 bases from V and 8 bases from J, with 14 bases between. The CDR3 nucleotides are TGTGCCAGCACTCGGTCCAATACGGGCTACACCTTC. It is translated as CASTRSNTGYTF.

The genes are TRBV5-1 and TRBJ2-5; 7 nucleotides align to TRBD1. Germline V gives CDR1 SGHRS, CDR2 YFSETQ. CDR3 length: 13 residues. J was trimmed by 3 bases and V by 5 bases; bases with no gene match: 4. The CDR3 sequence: CASRTGLKETQYF. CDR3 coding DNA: TGCGCCAGCAGGACAGGGCTAAAAGAGACCCAGTACTTC.

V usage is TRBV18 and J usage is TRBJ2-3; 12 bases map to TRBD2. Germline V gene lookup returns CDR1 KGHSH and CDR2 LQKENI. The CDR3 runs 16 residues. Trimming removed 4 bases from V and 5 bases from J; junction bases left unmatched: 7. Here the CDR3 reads CASSQFLAGGRDTQYF. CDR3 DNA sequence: TGTGCCAGCTCACAATTTCTAGCGGGAGGGCGAGATACGCAGTATTTT. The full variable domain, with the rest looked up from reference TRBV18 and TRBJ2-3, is NAGVMQNPRHLVRRRGQEARLRCSPMKGHSHVYWYRQLPEEGLKFMVYLQKENIIDESGMPKERFSAEFPKEGPSILRIQQVVRGDSAAYFCASSQFLAGGRDTQYFGPGTRLTVL.

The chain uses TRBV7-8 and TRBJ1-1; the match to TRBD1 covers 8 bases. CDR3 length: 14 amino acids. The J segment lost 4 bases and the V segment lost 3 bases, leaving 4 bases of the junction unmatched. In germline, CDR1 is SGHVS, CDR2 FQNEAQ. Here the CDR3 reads CASSLYRGGTEAFF. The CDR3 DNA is TGTGCCAGCAGCTTGTACAGGGGGGGCACTGAAGCTTTCTTT.